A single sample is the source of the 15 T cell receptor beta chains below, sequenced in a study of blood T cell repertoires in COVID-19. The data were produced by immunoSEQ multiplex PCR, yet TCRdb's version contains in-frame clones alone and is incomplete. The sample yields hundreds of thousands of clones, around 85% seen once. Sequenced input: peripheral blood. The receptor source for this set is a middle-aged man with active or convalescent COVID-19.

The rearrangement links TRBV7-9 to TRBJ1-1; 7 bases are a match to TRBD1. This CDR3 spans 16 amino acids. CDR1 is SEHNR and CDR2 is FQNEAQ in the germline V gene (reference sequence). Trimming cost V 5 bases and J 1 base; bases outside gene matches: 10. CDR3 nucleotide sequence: TGTGCCAGCAGCGTGGGACAGCTTTTTAAGAACACTGAAGCTTTCTTT. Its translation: CASSVGQLFKNTEAFF.

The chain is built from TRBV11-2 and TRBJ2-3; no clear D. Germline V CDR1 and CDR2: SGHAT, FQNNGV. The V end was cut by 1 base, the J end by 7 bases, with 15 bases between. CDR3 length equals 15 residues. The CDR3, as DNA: TGTGCCAGCAGCTTAGGGGTAGCCGGAATTTATACGCAGTATTTT. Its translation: CASSLGVAGIYTQYF. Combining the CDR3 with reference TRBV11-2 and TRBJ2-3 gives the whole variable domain EAGVAQSPRYKIIEKRQSVAFWCNPISGHATLYWYQQILGQGPKLLIQFQNNGVVDDSQLPKDRFSAERLKGVDSTLKIQPAKLEDSAVYLCASSLGVAGIYTQYFGPGTRLTVL.

The CDR3 DNA sequence: TGTGCCAGCTCACTGGGACATCCAGTCGATGGCTACACCTTC. Translating gives CASSLGHPVDGYTF. The chain employs TRBV18 and TRBJ1-2, with a possible D match to TRBD1 (6 bases). CDR3 length equals 14 residues. CDR1 KGHSH and CDR2 LQKENI come from the germline V gene. Trimming took 4 bases from V and 6 from J, leaving 15 bases between them.

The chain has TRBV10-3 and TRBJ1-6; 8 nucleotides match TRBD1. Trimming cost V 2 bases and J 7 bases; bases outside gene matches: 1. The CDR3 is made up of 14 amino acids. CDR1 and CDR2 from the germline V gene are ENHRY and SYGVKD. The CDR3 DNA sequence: TGTGCCATCAGTGAGGACAGGGGCAATTCACCCCTCCACTTT. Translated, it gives CAISEDRGNSPLHF.

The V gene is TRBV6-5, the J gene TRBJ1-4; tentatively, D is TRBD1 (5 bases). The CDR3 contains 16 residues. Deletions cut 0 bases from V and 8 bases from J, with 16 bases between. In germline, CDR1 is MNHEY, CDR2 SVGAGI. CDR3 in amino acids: CASSYSNSRGREKLFF. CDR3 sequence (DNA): TGTGCCAGCAGTTACTCGAATAGCCGGGGGAGAGAAAAACTGTTTTTT.

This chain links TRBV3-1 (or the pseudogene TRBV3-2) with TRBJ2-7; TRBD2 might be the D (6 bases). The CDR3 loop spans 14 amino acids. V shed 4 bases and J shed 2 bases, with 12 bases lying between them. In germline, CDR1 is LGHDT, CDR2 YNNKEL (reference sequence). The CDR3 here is CASSLGLHTYEQYF. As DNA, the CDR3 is TGTGCCAGCAGCCTGGGACTTCATACCTACGAGCAGTACTTC.

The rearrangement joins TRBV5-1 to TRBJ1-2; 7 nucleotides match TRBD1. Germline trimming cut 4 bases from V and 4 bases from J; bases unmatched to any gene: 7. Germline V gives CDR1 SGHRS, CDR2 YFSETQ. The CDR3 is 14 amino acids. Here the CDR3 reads CASSLGTASYGYTF. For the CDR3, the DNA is TGCGCCAGCAGCCTAGGGACAGCAAGCTATGGCTACACCTTC. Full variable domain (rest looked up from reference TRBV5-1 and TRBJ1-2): KAGVTQTPRYLIKTRGQQVTLSCSPISGHRSVSWYQQTPGQGLQFLFEYFSETQRNKGNFPGRFSGRQFSNSRSEMNVSTLELGDSALYLCASSLGTASYGYTFGSGTRLTVV.

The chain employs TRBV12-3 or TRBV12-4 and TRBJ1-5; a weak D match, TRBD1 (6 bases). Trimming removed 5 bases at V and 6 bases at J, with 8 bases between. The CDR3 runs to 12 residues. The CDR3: CASSPQGQPQHF. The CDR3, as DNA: TGTGCCAGCAGTCCACAGGGTCAGCCCCAGCATTTT.

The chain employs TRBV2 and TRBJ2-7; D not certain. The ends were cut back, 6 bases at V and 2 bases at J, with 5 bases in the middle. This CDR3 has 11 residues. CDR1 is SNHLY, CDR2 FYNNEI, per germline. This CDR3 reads CASSLTYEQYF. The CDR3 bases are TGTGCCAGCAGCCTAACCTACGAGCAGTACTTC.

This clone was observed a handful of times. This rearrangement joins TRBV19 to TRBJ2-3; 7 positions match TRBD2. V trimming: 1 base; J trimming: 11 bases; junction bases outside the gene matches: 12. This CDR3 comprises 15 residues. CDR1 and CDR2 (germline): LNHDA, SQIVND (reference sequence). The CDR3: CASSIGPAGRLLQYF. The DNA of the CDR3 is TGTGCCAGTAGTATAGGCCCAGCGGGAAGGCTTTTGCAGTATTTT.

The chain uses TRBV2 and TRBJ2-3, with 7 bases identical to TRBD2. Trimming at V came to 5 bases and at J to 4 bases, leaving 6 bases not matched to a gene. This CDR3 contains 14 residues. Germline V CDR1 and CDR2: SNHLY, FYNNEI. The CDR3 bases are TGTGCCAGCAGTAGGGACTACGGGGCAGATACGCAGTATTTT. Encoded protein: CASSRDYGADTQYF.

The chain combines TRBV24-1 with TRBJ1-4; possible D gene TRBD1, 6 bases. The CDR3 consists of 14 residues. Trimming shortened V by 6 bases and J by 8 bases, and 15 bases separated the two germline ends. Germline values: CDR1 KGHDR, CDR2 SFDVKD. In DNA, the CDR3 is TGTGCCACCAGTAAAGGGGGAGGGGAAGAAAAACTGTTTTTT. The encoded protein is CATSKGGGEEKLFF.

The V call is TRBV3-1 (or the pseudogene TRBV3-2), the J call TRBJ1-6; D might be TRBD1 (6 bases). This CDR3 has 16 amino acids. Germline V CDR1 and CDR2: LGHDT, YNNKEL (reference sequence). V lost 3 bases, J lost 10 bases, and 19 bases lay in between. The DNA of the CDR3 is TGTGCCAGCAGCCAGGCAGGACAGCTTTTGGGATCACCCCTCCACTTT. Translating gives CASSQAGQLLGSPLHF.

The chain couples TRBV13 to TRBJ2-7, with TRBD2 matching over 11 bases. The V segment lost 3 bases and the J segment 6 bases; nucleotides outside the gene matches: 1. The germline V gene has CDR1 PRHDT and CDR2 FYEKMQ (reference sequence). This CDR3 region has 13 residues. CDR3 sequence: CASSFSGRGEQYF. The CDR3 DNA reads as TGTGCCAGCAGCTTTAGCGGGAGGGGCGAGCAGTACTTC. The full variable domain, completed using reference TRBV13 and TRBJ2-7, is AAGVIQSPRHLIKEKRETATLKCYPIPRHDTVYWYQQGPGQDPQFLISFYEKMQSDKGSIPDRFSAQQFSDYHSELNMSSLELGDSALYFCASSFSGRGEQYFGPGTRLTVT.

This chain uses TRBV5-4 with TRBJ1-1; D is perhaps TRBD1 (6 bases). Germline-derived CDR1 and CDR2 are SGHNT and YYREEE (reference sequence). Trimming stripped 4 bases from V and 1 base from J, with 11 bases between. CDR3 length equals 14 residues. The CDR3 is CASSKQGRNTEAFF. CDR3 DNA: TGTGCCAGCAGCAAACAGGGAAGGAACACTGAAGCTTTCTTT.